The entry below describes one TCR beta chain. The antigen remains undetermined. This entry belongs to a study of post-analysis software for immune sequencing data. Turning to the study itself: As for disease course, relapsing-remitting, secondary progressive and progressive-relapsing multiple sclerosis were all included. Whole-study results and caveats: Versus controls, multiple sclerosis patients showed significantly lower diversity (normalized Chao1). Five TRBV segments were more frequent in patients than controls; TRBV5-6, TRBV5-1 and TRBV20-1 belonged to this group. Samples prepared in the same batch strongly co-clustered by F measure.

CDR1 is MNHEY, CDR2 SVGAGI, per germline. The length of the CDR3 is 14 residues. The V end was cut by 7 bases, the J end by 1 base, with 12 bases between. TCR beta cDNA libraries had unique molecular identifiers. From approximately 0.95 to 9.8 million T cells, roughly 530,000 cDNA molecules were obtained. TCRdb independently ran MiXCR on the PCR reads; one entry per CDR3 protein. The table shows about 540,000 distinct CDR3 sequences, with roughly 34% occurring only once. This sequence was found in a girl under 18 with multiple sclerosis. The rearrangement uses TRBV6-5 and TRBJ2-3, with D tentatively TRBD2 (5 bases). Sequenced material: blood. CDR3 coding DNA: TGTGCCAGCACGGGGTTAGGAGGCACAGATACGCAGTATTTT. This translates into CASTGLGGTDTQYF.